A single sample gave rise to the 20 T cell receptor beta chains below, sequenced in a study of blood T cell repertoires in COVID-19. Produced via immunoSEQ multiplex PCR; TCRdb's table is partial and in-frame only. Of about 82,000 clones listed, roughly four fifths are singletons. Source material: peripheral blood. These TCRs come from a man aged 45-65 years with active or convalescent COVID-19.

This CDR3 reads CASSQELQGQETQYF. The CDR3 nucleotides are TGTGCCAGCAGCCAAGAGCTGCAGGGACAAGAGACCCAGTACTTC. The rearrangement joins TRBV4-2 to TRBJ2-5, with D tentatively TRBD1 (5 bases). Germline assignment: CDR1 LGHNA and CDR2 YNFKEQ. This CDR3 contains 15 residues. The germline V and J ends were trimmed by 0 bases and 2 bases, with 10 bases remaining between them.

This chain links TRBV15 with TRBJ1-3; D possibly corresponds to TRBD1 (5 bases). The V gene lost 10 bases and the J gene lost 4 bases, with 14 bases spanning the gap. Per the germline V gene, CDR1 is LNHNV and CDR2 is YYDKDF (reference sequence). This CDR3 is built from 13 residues. CDR3 in amino acids: CANWGTPGNTIYF. The CDR3 nucleotides read TGTGCCAACTGGGGGACTCCAGGAAACACCATATATTTT.

This sequence joins TRBV19 and TRBJ2-3, with a tentative D call TRBD2 (6 bases). This CDR3 has 16 residues. Trimming took off 2 bases at V and 0 bases at J, with 12 bases between the two ends. Germline CDR1 reads LNHDA; CDR2 reads SQIVND (reference sequence). The CDR3 bases are TGTGCCAGTAGTATACTTAGCGGAACTAGCACAGATACGCAGTATTTT. Translation gives CASSILSGTSTDTQYF.

The rearrangement uses TRBV6-4 and TRBJ1-1; no reliable D call. Germline lookup yields CDR1 MRHNA and CDR2 SNTAGT. The CDR3 is made up of 13 amino acids. The V end was cut by 3 bases, the J end by 1 base, with 6 bases between. The CDR3 reads CASSEQKNTEAFF. CDR3 DNA: TGTGCCAGCAGTGAACAGAAGAACACTGAAGCTTTCTTT.

CDR3 in DNA: TGTGCCAGCAGCTTAGACGGGGGGGCGCGTTTAACCACAGATACGCAGTATTTT. Translation gives CASSLDGGARLTTDTQYF. The V call is TRBV7-6, the J call TRBJ2-3; 8 nucleotides line up with TRBD2. Germline V gene data show CDR1 as SGHVS and CDR2 as FNYEAQ. Losses at the gene ends were 1 base for V and 2 bases for J; bases not matched to a gene: 11. The CDR3 has 18 amino acids.

This clone showed up just once. This chain links TRBV24-1 with TRBJ2-1; 10 bases are shared with TRBD1. The trim removed 4 bases at V and 1 base at J, leaving 3 bases unmatched. CDR3 length: 16 residues. From germline, CDR1 is KGHDR and CDR2 SFDVKD. CDR3 residues: CATSDLGQGSYNEQFF. DNA of the CDR3: TGTGCCACCAGTGACCTGGGACAGGGGTCCTACAATGAGCAGTTCTTC.

This rearrangement joins TRBV7-9 to TRBJ1-1; unclear D gene. There are 14 residues in the CDR3. V was trimmed by 1 base and J by 0 bases, leaving 6 bases between them. Germline assignment: CDR1 SEHNR and CDR2 FQNEAQ (reference sequence). The CDR3 is CASSLGAMNTEAFF. The CDR3 coding sequence is TGTGCCAGCAGCTTAGGGGCTATGAACACTGAAGCTTTCTTT.

This rearrangement joins TRBV19 to TRBJ2-2, with TRBD1 identical over 7 bases. This CDR3 region has 14 residues. The germline gives CDR1 LNHDA, CDR2 SQIVND (reference sequence). With 5 bases clipped from V and 4 bases from J, the junction kept 4 bases outside the gene matches. The CDR3 DNA reads as TGTGCCAGTAGTCGGGACAGTGGCACCGGGGAGCTGTTTTTT. Its protein product is CASSRDSGTGELFF.

The chain uses TRBV3-1 (or the pseudogene TRBV3-2) and TRBJ2-3; 11 bases line up with TRBD2. Germline CDR1 reads LGHDT; CDR2 reads YNNKEL (reference sequence). The CDR3 is 15 residues long. The V segment lost 3 bases and the J segment 3 bases; nucleotides outside the gene matches: 2. CDR3 in amino acids: CASSQGTSGTDTQYF. CDR3 in DNA: TGTGCCAGCAGCCAGGGGACTAGCGGAACAGATACGCAGTATTTT.

The chain uses TRBV5-1 and TRBJ1-6; the D gene is possibly TRBD1 (5 bases). Trimming shortened V by 4 bases and J by 9 bases, and 11 bases separated the two germline ends. The CDR3 extends over 13 amino acids. Per germline, CDR1 SGHRS and CDR2 YFSETQ. The CDR3 loop reads CASSPDRSSPLHF. In nucleotides, the CDR3 is TGCGCCAGCAGCCCCGACAGATCTTCACCCCTCCACTTT.

The CDR3: CASSEDRFSGNTIYF. The CDR3 nucleotides read TGTGCCAGCAGCGAGGACAGATTCTCTGGAAACACCATATATTTT. This chain uses TRBV3-1 (or the pseudogene TRBV3-2) with TRBJ1-3, with D possibly being TRBD1 (6 bases). The germline V gene encodes CDR1 LGHDT and CDR2 YNNKEL (reference sequence). V lost 5 bases and J lost 0, with 11 bases in between. The length of the CDR3 is 15 residues.

V usage is TRBV18 and J usage is TRBJ2-5, with 7 nucleotides matching TRBD1. Trimming removed 2 bases from V and 0 bases from J; junction bases left unmatched: 3. Germline V gene lookup returns CDR1 KGHSH and CDR2 LQKENI. This CDR3 has 15 residues. The CDR3 DNA sequence: TGTGCCAGCTCACCAAGGGGGACAGACCAAGAGACCCAGTACTTC. This codes for CASSPRGTDQETQYF.

The rearrangement links TRBV11-2 to TRBJ2-2, with 9 positions matching TRBD1. The V and J ends lost 3 bases and 5 bases, in that order; junction bases with no gene match: 7. The CDR3 has 16 residues. CDR1 SGHAT and CDR2 FQNNGV come from the germline V gene. CDR3 amino acids: CASSFSDRGRTGELFF. The CDR3 DNA is TGTGCCAGCAGCTTCTCGGACAGGGGAAGAACCGGGGAGCTGTTTTTT.

In its sample, this clone was seen once. The chain has TRBV4-1 and TRBJ1-2; 7 bases agree with TRBD1. Trimming at V came to 3 bases and at J to 1 base, leaving 8 bases not matched to a gene. Per the germline V gene, CDR1 is MGHRA and CDR2 is YSYEKL. This CDR3 has 16 residues. CDR3 DNA: TGCGCCAGCAGCCAGCAAGGGACAGTAAATAACTATGGCTACACCTTC. This codes for CASSQQGTVNNYGYTF.

This clone has a single count. The J gene is TRBJ2-5, the V gene TRBV7-8; D uncertain. The germline V and J ends were trimmed by 5 bases and 5 bases, with 6 bases remaining between them. In germline, CDR1 is SGHVS, CDR2 FQNEAQ. This CDR3 spans 11 amino acids. This CDR3 reads CASSPRETQYF. The CDR3 DNA sequence: TGTGCCAGCAGCCCGAGGGAGACCCAGTACTTC.

The V and J genes are TRBV27 and TRBJ2-3; 7 positions agree with TRBD1. The CDR3 extends over 16 amino acids. With V trimmed by 5 bases and J by 2 bases, 10 bases remained unmatched. In germline, CDR1 is MNHEY, CDR2 SMNVEV (reference sequence). This chain's CDR3 is CASSPRRQGNTDTQYF. CDR3 DNA sequence: TGTGCCAGCAGTCCCCGCCGACAGGGCAACACAGATACGCAGTATTTT.

Points on this clone: One end of the junction fails to match germline, which may point to a read error. The chain couples TRBV5-1 to TRBJ2-5, with D tentatively TRBD1 (6 bases). The CDR3 covers 12 residues. Germline lookup yields CDR1 SGHRS and CDR2 YFSETQ. DNA of the CDR3: TGCGCCAGTAGACAGGACCAAGTGACCCAGTACTTC. Translating it yields CASRQDQVTQYF.

This chain joins TRBV2 and TRBJ2-4; 9 bases align to TRBD1. The germline gives CDR1 SNHLY, CDR2 FYNNEI. The CDR3 contains 14 residues. V gave up 6 bases and J gave up 4 bases; unmatched junction bases: 4. The CDR3 nucleotides read TGTGCCAGCAGGGGGGGACAGGGAAAAAACATTCAGTACTTC. Amino acids: CASRGGQGKNIQYF.

The chain recombines TRBV10-1 with TRBJ2-3, with 11 bases lining up with TRBD1. The junction had 3 bases not matched to a gene; V was cut back by 5 bases and J by 2 bases. The CDR3 loop spans 15 amino acids. Germline CDR1 WNHNN, CDR2 SYGVQD (reference sequence). CDR3 amino acids: CASSIGQGATDTQYF. In DNA, the CDR3 is TGCGCCAGCAGTATCGGACAGGGGGCCACAGATACGCAGTATTTT.

V and J are TRBV21-1 and TRBJ2-1; the table names TRBD2, a call not compared with the DNA. TRBV21-1 is noted as a pseudogene. The CDR3 covers 15 residues. This CDR3 is CASSKGLGAENEQFF. The CDR3 DNA sequence: TGTGCCAGCAGCAAGGGACTAGGGGCTGAAAATGAGCAGTTCTTC.